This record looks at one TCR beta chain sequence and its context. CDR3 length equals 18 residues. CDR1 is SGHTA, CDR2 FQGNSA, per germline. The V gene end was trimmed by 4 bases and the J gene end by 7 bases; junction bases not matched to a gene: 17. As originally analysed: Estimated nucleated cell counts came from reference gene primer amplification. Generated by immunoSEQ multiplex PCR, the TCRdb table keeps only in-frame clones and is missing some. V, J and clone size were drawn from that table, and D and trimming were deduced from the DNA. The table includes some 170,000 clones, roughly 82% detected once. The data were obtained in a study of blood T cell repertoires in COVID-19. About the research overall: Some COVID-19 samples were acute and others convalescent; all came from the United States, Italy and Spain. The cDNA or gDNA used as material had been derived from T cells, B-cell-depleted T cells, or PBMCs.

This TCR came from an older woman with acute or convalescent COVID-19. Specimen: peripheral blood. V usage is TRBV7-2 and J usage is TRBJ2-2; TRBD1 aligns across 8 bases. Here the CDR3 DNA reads TGTGCCAGCAGCTCCGACTACCATCGGACAGGGACGGACGGGGAGCTGTTTTTT. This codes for CASSSDYHRTGTDGELFF.